The source of this T cell receptor (beta chain) is a study of shared clonotypes between healthy human individuals. Study-wide background: The donor group consisted of two women and a few men, aged 18 to 49.

The CDR3 is 11 residues long. The germline V gene encodes CDR1 SGHDN and CDR2 FVKESK. V gave up 1 base and J gave up 11 bases, with 8 bases separating them. In replicate PCRs of unsorted PBMC, around 300 ng DNA, 25,000 to 35,000 T cell genomes, was used. Only in-frame clones appear in the TCRdb table, and some are missing; sequencing was by immunoSEQ multiplex PCR. The sample lists about 530,000 clones, 60% to 80% occurring once. This chain joins TRBV14 and TRBJ1-1; D ambiguous. Sequenced: PBMCs. This TCR derives from a woman aged 40 to 50 in good health. Some clones in this sample may be carry-over from other donors' samples. The CDR3 region has the DNA TGTGCCAGCAGCCAAGGCGGCCGGGCTTTCTTT. This gives the protein CASSQGGRAFF.